A single sample is the source of the 28 T cell receptor beta chains below, sequenced in a study of cytomegalovirus exposure and HLA in healthy donors. The study ran its PCR with 60 Vbeta and 13 Jbeta primers. Assay used: immunoSEQ multiplex PCR; TCRdb lists only in-frame clones, some missing. This table has 100,000 to 120,000 clones, over 60% appearing once. Source material: PBMCs. Receptors were obtained from a man between 25 and 39 years old in good health and CMV-seropositive.

The chain recombines TRBV29-1 with TRBJ2-4; 12 nucleotides line up with TRBD2. The CDR3 has 16 amino acids. The V and J ends lost 4 bases and 1 base, in that order; junction bases with no gene match: 5. The germline V gene has CDR1 SQVTM and CDR2 ANQGSEA. The chain's CDR3 is CSVGLAGGPAKNIQYF. As DNA, the CDR3 is TGCAGCGTTGGGCTAGCGGGGGGGCCGGCCAAAAACATTCAGTACTTC.

The chain joins TRBV5-8 to TRBJ2-7, with a weak D call TRBD2 (6 bases). V lost 0 bases, J lost 6 bases, and 28 bases lay in between. The CDR3 is 19 residues long. Per germline, CDR1 SGHTS and CDR2 YDEGEE. CDR3 region: CASSLGGGEVYNGLFEQYF. CDR3 nucleotides: TGTGCCAGCAGCTTGGGAGGTGGGGAGGTCTACAACGGTCTTTTCGAGCAGTACTTC.

This clone occurred once. This chain joins TRBV30 and TRBJ2-1; 8 positions match TRBD2. Germline V lookup: CDR1 GTSNPN, CDR2 SVGIG (reference sequence). V trimming: 3 bases; J trimming: 2 bases; junction bases outside the gene matches: 0. The CDR3 loop spans 13 amino acids. CDR3 nucleotide sequence: TGTGCCTGGAGGCGGGGGGCCTACAATGAGCAGTTCTTC. This translates into CAWRRGAYNEQFF. The variable domain in full, with the rest retrieved from reference TRBV30 and TRBJ2-1, is SQTIHQWPATLVQPVGSPLSLECTVEGTSNPNLYWYRQAAGRGLQLLFYSVGIGQISSEVPQNLSASRPQDRQFILSSKKLLLSDSGFYLCAWRRGAYNEQFFGPGTRLTVL.

The V and J genes are TRBV7-9 and TRBJ2-7, with TRBD1 identical over 9 bases. V was clipped by 6 bases and J by 7 bases; unmatched bases: 4. The CDR3 length is 12 residues. Germline values: CDR1 SEHNR, CDR2 FQNEAQ (reference sequence). CDR3 loop: CASSRGQGEQYF. As DNA, the CDR3 is TGTGCCAGCAGTCGAGGACAGGGGGAGCAGTACTTC.

The chain is built from TRBV15 and TRBJ2-1; 9 bases match TRBD2. The J segment lost 1 base and the V segment lost 5 bases, leaving 18 bases of the junction unmatched. Germline lookup yields CDR1 LNHNV and CDR2 YYDKDF (reference sequence). The CDR3 loop spans 20 amino acids. The CDR3 spells CATSGINSAGGPVSYNEQFF. The CDR3 nucleotides are TGTGCCACCAGCGGGATCAACTCCGCGGGGGGGCCGGTGTCCTACAATGAGCAGTTCTTC.

The V gene is TRBV10-1, the J gene TRBJ1-1; a possible D gene is TRBD1 (6 bases). CDR3 size: 13 residues. CDR1 is WNHNN, CDR2 SYGVQD, per germline (reference sequence). The V gene lost 8 bases and the J gene lost 6 bases, with 16 bases spanning the gap. Written as DNA, the CDR3 is TGCGCCAGCTGTAATACAGGGACCGCTGAAGCTTTCTTT. Residues: CASCNTGTAEAFF.

In its sample, this clone was seen once. V is TRBV7-2 and J is TRBJ2-2; D is perhaps TRBD2 (6 bases). The germline V gene has CDR1 SGHTA and CDR2 FQGNSA. Trimming stripped 1 base from V and 6 bases from J, with 12 bases between. CDR3 length equals 15 residues. The CDR3 protein is CASSLGFWGAGELFF. CDR3 in DNA: TGTGCCAGCAGCTTAGGGTTTTGGGGGGCCGGGGAGCTGTTTTTT. Supplemented by reference TRBV7-2 and TRBJ2-2, the full variable domain reads GAGVSQSPSNKVTEKGKDVELRCDPISGHTALYWYRQSLGQGLEFLIYFQGNSAPDKSGLPSDRFSAERTGGSVSTLTIQRTQQEDSAVYLCASSLGFWGAGELFFGEGSRLTVL.

J is TRBJ2-1 and V is TRBV9, with D perhaps matching TRBD1 (6 bases). The CDR3 runs to 14 residues. Trimming removed 0 bases at V and 2 bases at J, with 6 bases between. CDR1 is SGDLS and CDR2 is YYNGEE in the germline V gene. CDR3: CASSVGTAYNEQFF. DNA for the CDR3: TGTGCCAGCAGCGTAGGGACAGCCTACAATGAGCAGTTCTTC.

The V call is TRBV10-3, the J call TRBJ2-3; 7 bases align to TRBD2. The CDR3 loop spans 14 amino acids. Germline V lookup: CDR1 ENHRY, CDR2 SYGVKD. The ends lost 2 bases at V and 3 bases at J; junction bases unmatched: 2. CDR3 sequence: CAISEGGGTDTQYF. The CDR3, as DNA: TGTGCCATCAGTGAGGGGGGAGGGACAGATACGCAGTATTTT.

The V gene is TRBV29-1, the J gene TRBJ1-4; TRBD1 might be the D (5 bases). The CDR3 contains 13 residues. Trimming removed 4 bases from V and 5 bases from J, with 11 bases in between. Looked up from germline, CDR1 is SQVTM and CDR2 is ANQGSEA. CDR3 in amino acids: CSVVGGENEKLFF. For the CDR3, the DNA is TGCAGCGTTGTTGGAGGGGAAAATGAAAAACTGTTTTTT.

CDR3 coding DNA: TGTGCCAGCAGTTTATCCCCGGGTTTGGCCACTGAAGCTTTCTTT. Its protein is CASSLSPGLATEAFF. The V call is TRBV28, the J call TRBJ1-1; D gene unclear. The germline V gene encodes CDR1 MDHEN and CDR2 SYDVKM. The V end lost 1 base, the J end lost 4 bases, and 13 bases lay between the germline ends. The CDR3 has 15 residues.

This chain uses TRBV2 with TRBJ1-4; 8 positions agree with TRBD1. The CDR3 has 15 amino acids. CDR1 and CDR2 from the germline V gene are SNHLY and FYNNEI. V shed 5 bases, J shed 3 bases, and the junction held 5 bases outside the gene matches. The CDR3 protein is CASSTQGAANEKLFF. The DNA of the CDR3 is TGTGCCAGCAGTACCCAGGGGGCAGCTAATGAAAAACTGTTTTTT.

This sequence joins TRBV5-4 and TRBJ2-5, with TRBD2 as a possible D gene (5 bases). Germline CDR1 and CDR2: SGHNT and YYREEE (reference sequence). V was clipped by 4 bases and J by 5 bases, with 15 bases between them. CDR3 length equals 14 residues. The CDR3 DNA is TGTGCCAGCAGCCTCATAGGCGGGCGGGAGACCCAGTACTTC. It encodes CASSLIGGRETQYF.

This clone appeared a few times. The gene calls are TRBV10-3 and TRBJ1-2, with D possibly matching TRBD1 (6 bases). Germline V gene data show CDR1 as ENHRY and CDR2 as SYGVKD. The CDR3 is 13 amino acids. V lost 10 bases to trimming and J lost 8 bases, with 20 bases between them. The CDR3, as DNA: TGTGCCAGCAGGGACGGGACAAAAGGGGGCTACACCTTC. Translating gives CASRDGTKGGYTF.

This clone was picked up a small number of times. The rearrangement uses TRBV6-1 and TRBJ2-5; TRBD1 is a possible D gene (5 bases). The DNA matches TRBJ2-7 better at its end, which makes the J call doubtful. The germline CDR1 and CDR2 sequences are MNHNS and SASEGT. The CDR3 is 12 residues long. This CDR3 reads CASGADQYEQYF. The CDR3 DNA follows: TGTGCCAGCGGGGCGGATCAGTACGAGCAGTACTTC.

This clone was recorded only once. The chain couples TRBV27 to TRBJ2-2, with 13 bases fitting TRBD2. J was trimmed by 6 bases and V by 5 bases; bases with no gene match: 6. This CDR3 contains 16 residues. Germline V gene sequence: CDR1 MNHEY, CDR2 SMNVEV (reference sequence). CDR3 DNA: TGTGCCAGCAGTGTACTAGCGGGGGGGCTCGCCGGGGAGCTGTTTTTT. Its translation: CASSVLAGGLAGELFF.

The chain combines TRBV29-1 with TRBJ2-2; TRBD1 agrees at 7 bases. The CDR3 is 15 amino acids. Germline loops: CDR1 SQVTM, CDR2 ANQGSEA. Trimming took 4 bases from V and 3 from J; bases not matched to a gene: 8. The CDR3 here is CSVASPQGHTGELFF. For the CDR3, the DNA is TGCAGCGTTGCGTCTCCACAGGGGCACACCGGGGAGCTGTTTTTT.

As to this clone: One end of the junction varies from germline; a read error may be responsible. The chain links TRBV6-6 to TRBJ2-3; 7 nucleotides align to TRBD2. The CDR3 has 12 amino acids. In germline, CDR1 is MNHNY, CDR2 SVGAGI (reference sequence). The CDR3: CASRERAGEPGF. CDR3 bases: TGTGCCAGCAGGGAAAGGGCGGGGGAACCTGGGTTT.

The chain links TRBV6-4 to TRBJ2-5, with D possibly matching TRBD2 (6 bases). Trimming left V 0 bases short and J 2 bases short, with 7 bases between. The length of the CDR3 is 14 residues. Germline assignment: CDR1 MRHNA and CDR2 SNTAGT. CDR3 bases: TGTGCCAGCAGTGACTCGGGAGGTCAAGAGACCCAGTACTTC. Its protein product is CASSDSGGQETQYF.

The genes are TRBV7-2 and TRBJ2-4, with 9 bases that match TRBD1. The junction had 8 bases not matched to a gene; V was cut back by 6 bases and J by 5 bases. The CDR3 sequence is 15 residues long. Germline CDR1 reads SGHTA; CDR2 reads FQGNSA. CDR3 DNA: TGTGCCAGCAGTTCCGGACAGGGGTTGGAAAACATTCAGTACTTC. Its protein product is CASSSGQGLENIQYF.

The chain uses TRBV9 and TRBJ1-3; 8 nucleotides align to TRBD1. Germline CDR1 reads SGDLS; CDR2 reads YYNGEE. The CDR3 has 14 residues. The J segment lost 2 bases and the V segment lost 6 bases, leaving 4 bases of the junction unmatched. CDR3 DNA sequence: TGTGCCAGCACCGGACAGGGCGCTGGAAACACCATATATTTT. The encoded protein is CASTGQGAGNTIYF.

The chain uses TRBV19 and TRBJ2-2; 8 nucleotides agree with TRBD1. Trimming took 7 bases from V and 6 from J; bases not matched to a gene: 10. The CDR3 is 15 residues long. Germline assignment: CDR1 LNHDA and CDR2 SQIVND (reference sequence). CDR3 in amino acids: CASKSRGLRAGELFF. The CDR3 coding sequence is TGTGCCAGTAAAAGCAGGGGGCTTAGAGCCGGGGAGCTGTTTTTT.

The chain employs TRBV5-6 and TRBJ2-2, with D possibly being TRBD2 (7 bases). The germline V gene encodes CDR1 SGHDT and CDR2 YYEEEE. V lost 4 bases and J lost 2, with 15 bases in between. The CDR3 loop spans 16 amino acids. The CDR3 region is CASSRARGGNTGELFF. The CDR3 nucleotides read TGTGCCAGCAGCCGAGCGAGGGGGGGAAACACCGGGGAGCTGTTTTTT.

The chain joins TRBV11-2 to TRBJ1-2; D is possibly TRBD1 (6 bases). Germline V lookup: CDR1 SGHAT, CDR2 FQNNGV. V lost 4 bases, J lost 7 bases, and 19 bases lay in between. The CDR3 is 15 residues long. The CDR3 DNA is TGTGCCAGCAGCTCTTTTCAGGGGCAAGCCGGTGGCTACACCTTC. Amino acid sequence: CASSSFQGQAGGYTF.

The chain carries TRBV5-6 and TRBJ2-5; 8 bases agree with TRBD1. Looked up from germline, CDR1 is SGHDT and CDR2 is YYEEEE. V trimming: 7 bases; J trimming: 5 bases; junction bases outside the gene matches: 7. The CDR3 is 13 amino acids. DNA of the CDR3: TGTGCCAGCTGGGGACAGGCGGTGGAGACCCAGTACTTC. This gives the protein CASWGQAVETQYF. Looking up the rest from reference TRBV5-6 and TRBJ2-5 gives the full variable domain: DAGVTQSPTHLIKTRGQQVTLRCSPKSGHDTVSWYQQALGQGPQFIFQYYEEEERQRGNFPDRFSGHQFPNYSSELNVNALLLGDSALYLCASWGQAVETQYFGPGTRLLVL.

The rearrangement uses TRBV5-4 and TRBJ1-4, with 8 bases identical to TRBD1. With 3 bases clipped from V and 8 bases from J, the junction kept 6 bases outside the gene matches. This CDR3 comprises 14 residues. From germline, CDR1 is SGHNT and CDR2 YYREEE (reference sequence). CDR3 sequence reads: CASSSRGRGEKLFF. CDR3 in DNA: TGTGCCAGCAGCTCCAGGGGGCGCGGCGAAAAACTGTTTTTT.

This clone appeared once. The chain has TRBV11-2 and TRBJ2-3; 8 nucleotides agree with TRBD1. CDR3 length equals 18 residues. Germline V gene data show CDR1 as SGHAT and CDR2 as FQNNGV. With V trimmed by 5 bases and J by 2 bases, 15 bases remained unmatched. The CDR3 coding sequence is TGTGCCAGCAGCCCCGCCGGCCCCGGACAGGGTTTCACAGATACGCAGTATTTT. Its translation: CASSPAGPGQGFTDTQYF.

This chain connects TRBV11-2 to TRBJ2-7; possible D gene TRBD2, 5 bases. This CDR3 comprises 14 residues. The germline CDR1 and CDR2 sequences are SGHAT and FQNNGV. The germline V and J ends were trimmed by 4 bases and 2 bases, with 12 bases remaining between them. CDR3 sequence reads: CASSSDSGAYEQYF. CDR3 sequence (DNA): TGTGCCAGCAGCTCAGATTCCGGGGCCTACGAGCAGTACTTC.